This TCR beta chain was sequenced for a study of T cell repertoires in cytomegalovirus infection. General study results and limits: The study found HLA-C-restricted CMV-specific TCR beta clonotypes dominating the ex vivo response.

Turning to this clonotype: Antigen specificity is unknown.

A single record per CDR3 protein comes from TCRdb applying MiXCR to the reads. The sample carries tens of thousands of distinct CDR3 sequences, around 18% recorded once. V was pared by 6 bases and J by 4 bases, with 6 bases between. Germline V gene data show CDR1 as MNHNS and CDR2 as SASEGT. The CDR3 has 11 amino acids. The specimen was CD8+ T cells from cultured PBMCs, collected from culture after CMV antigen stimulation. The chain employs TRBV6-1 and TRBJ1-1, with D possibly matching TRBD1 (5 bases). The sequence was collected from a human donor in good health (CMV status not recorded). Some clones in this sample may be carry-over from other donors' samples. The CDR3: CASRGGTEAFF. CDR3 DNA: TGTGCCAGCAGGGGGGGCACTGAAGCTTTCTTT.